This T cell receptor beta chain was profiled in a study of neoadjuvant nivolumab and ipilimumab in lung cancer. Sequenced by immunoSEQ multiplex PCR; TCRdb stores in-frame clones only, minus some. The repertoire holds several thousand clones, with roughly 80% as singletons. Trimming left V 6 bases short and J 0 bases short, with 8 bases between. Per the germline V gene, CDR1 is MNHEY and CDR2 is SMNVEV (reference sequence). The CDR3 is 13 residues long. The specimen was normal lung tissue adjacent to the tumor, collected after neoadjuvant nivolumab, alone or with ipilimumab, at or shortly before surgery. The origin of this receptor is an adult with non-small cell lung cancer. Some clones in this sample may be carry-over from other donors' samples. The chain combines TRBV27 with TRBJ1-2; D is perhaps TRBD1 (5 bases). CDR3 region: CASRGGSNYGYTF. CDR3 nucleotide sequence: TGTGCCAGCAGGGGGGGATCTAACTATGGCTACACCTTC.